The 2 T cell receptor beta chains given below trace back to one sample, sequenced in a study of cytomegalovirus exposure and HLA in healthy donors. Sequencing was performed with immunoSEQ multiplex PCR; in TCRdb, only in-frame clones are kept and a portion is missing. Among 200,000 to 250,000 clones listed, almost 90% were seen once. The sequenced material came from PBMCs. The receptors originated from a woman younger than 30 in good health and CMV-seronegative.

The V gene is TRBV30, the J gene TRBJ2-5, with D possibly TRBD2 on 6 matching bases. Trimming cost V 0 bases and J 1 base, with 9 bases left between them. This CDR3 has 14 amino acids. The germline gives CDR1 GTSNPN, CDR2 SVGIG (reference sequence). Written as DNA, the CDR3 is TGTGCCTGGAGTGTTGGGGGGACCCAAGAGACCCAGTACTTC. Encoded protein: CAWSVGGTQETQYF.

This chain uses TRBV5-5 with TRBJ1-2, with D hard to call. V lost 2 bases and J lost 8, with 10 bases in between. Looked up from germline, CDR1 is SGHKS and CDR2 is YYEKEE (reference sequence). This CDR3 region has 12 residues. CDR3 sequence: CASSFELVGYTF. The CDR3, as DNA: TGTGCCAGCAGCTTTGAACTCGTCGGCTACACCTTC.